This TCR beta chain was identified in a study of shared clonotypes between healthy human individuals. Sequencing used immunoSEQ multiplex PCR; TCRdb keeps in-frame clones, though not all of them. Of roughly 2.5 million clones detected, roughly nine tenths appear once; the ten largest clones hold roughly 0.15%. This clone was recorded once. In germline, CDR1 is MNHEY, CDR2 SVGAGI. V was shortened by 0 bases and J by 8 bases, with 15 bases between the two germline ends. The CDR3 is made up of 15 amino acids. The chain has TRBV6-5 and TRBJ2-3; maybe TRBD1 (5 bases). The TCR sequence derives from a man younger than 35 in good health. Sequenced input: naive CD4+ T cells sorted from blood. This sample's subset: CD45RA+ positively selected. The CDR3 is CASSYSETGRATQYF. The CDR3 DNA is TGTGCCAGCAGTTACTCGGAAACAGGACGGGCTACGCAGTATTTT.